This T cell receptor (beta chain) was recovered during a study of T cell changes during pregnancy in multiple sclerosis. Germline V gene data show CDR1 as MDHEN and CDR2 as SYDVKM. The V end was cut by 4 bases, the J end by 2 bases, with 26 bases between. This CDR3 spans 19 amino acids. Profiled with immunoSEQ multiplex PCR; TCRdb holds only in-frame clones, not every one. The sample contains roughly 26,000 clones, about 88% of which appear only once. This chain connects TRBV28 to TRBJ1-2; D is possibly TRBD1 (5 bases). The source of this sequence is a female donor with multiple sclerosis, enrolled in a pregnancy study. Sequenced here: CD8+ T cells from peripheral blood mononuclear cells, sampled in the second trimester of pregnancy. The CDR3 sequence: CASSSWTNWTVDYNYGYTF. The DNA for the CDR3 is TGTGCCAGCAGTTCTTGGACAAACTGGACCGTGGACTACAACTATGGCTACACCTTC.